One T cell receptor beta chain is described in this entry. Enrollees, roughly 18 to 89 years old, lived in around 23 US areas. Assignments of participants to cohorts depended upon their own reported clinical history. Before being deemed recovered, Cohort 3 donors had two negative PCRs, clearance, or symptom resolution. The data are from a study of blood T cell repertoires in COVID-19. The wider study: The cDNA or gDNA used as material had been derived from T cells, B-cell-depleted T cells, or PBMCs.

Clones were sequenced by immunoSEQ multiplex PCR, and TCRdb holds only the in-frame ones, with some missing. The table includes around 290,000 clones, approximately 85% detected once. The sample taken for sequencing was PBMCs or T cells enriched from blood (not recorded which). The origin of this receptor is a woman under 40 who had recovered from COVID-19.

The CDR3 spells CASSDKGAHTEAFF. The CDR3 bases are TGTGCCAGCAGTGATAAAGGGGCACACACTGAAGCTTTCTTT. The chain is built from TRBV2 and TRBJ1-1, with D possibly matching TRBD1 (5 bases). Trimming shortened V by 3 bases and J by 3 bases, and 11 bases separated the two germline ends. The CDR3 extends over 14 amino acids. CDR1 is SNHLY, CDR2 FYNNEI, per germline.